This entry features one T cell receptor (beta chain) sequence. Its antigen remains unknown. The data are from a study of T cell repertoires in cytomegalovirus infection. The overall study: Recently identified HLA-C-restricted CMV epitopes were used, and well-studied HLA-B-restricted CMV epitopes were used as well. Both CMV infection and a matching HLA type were indicated by public TCR beta signatures. Findings and limits, study-wide: Cumulative public TCR beta family frequency identified carriers of CMV plus the relevant HLA.

One entry per CDR3 protein results from TCRdb running MiXCR on the reads. The table records 40,000 to 55,000 distinct CDR3 sequences, about 18% of them present only once. This TCR derives from a human donor in good health (CMV status not recorded). Some clones in this sample may be carry-over from other donors' samples. Sequencing was performed on CD8+ T cells from cultured PBMCs, taken from culture after CMV antigen stimulation.

The CDR3 DNA is TGTGCCAGTAGTATAAGCCAAACAGGGGGCAGGCAGCCCCAGCATTTT. Translation gives CASSISQTGGRQPQHF. The V gene is TRBV19, the J gene TRBJ1-5, with 9 bases lining up with TRBD1. This CDR3 region has 16 residues. Germline loops: CDR1 LNHDA, CDR2 SQIVND (reference sequence). Losses at the gene ends were 2 bases for V and 7 bases for J; bases not matched to a gene: 9.